This T cell receptor (beta chain) appears in the sequencing data of a study of T cells after yellow fever vaccination. Study-wide results and caveats: Weaker in magnitude, the secondary response showed a faster peak on day 5 versus 15. Contamination of FACS-sorted repertoires by abundant clonotypes from the bulk population could occur. A small share of clonotypes appeared in both CD4 and CD8 compartments.

The CDR3 has 17 amino acids. Germline values: CDR1 SGHRS, CDR2 YFSETQ. V shed 0 bases and J shed 2 bases, with 14 bases lying between them. As for this clonotype: Antigen unknown.

As TCR cDNA was made by 5'RACE template switching, a universal primer site and UMIs were added. TCRdb re-called the 5' RACE reads with MiXCR, one entry per CDR3 protein. The table lists roughly 250,000 distinct CDR3 sequences, 10% to 15% of them singletons. V usage is TRBV5-1 and J usage is TRBJ2-2; no clear D gene. The clonotype was recovered from a man in his thirties or forties who received the YFV17D yellow fever vaccine. The source was CD4+ T cells sorted from PBMCs, collected 45 days after the yellow fever booster vaccination. Written as DNA, the CDR3 is TGCGCCAGCAGCTTGGCCCCAAGTCAGCTAAACACCGGGGAGCTGTTTTTT. Translating it yields CASSLAPSQLNTGELFF. Full variable domain (rest looked up from reference TRBV5-1 and TRBJ2-2): KAGVTQTPRYLIKTRGQQVTLSCSPISGHRSVSWYQQTPGQGLQFLFEYFSETQRNKGNFPGRFSGRQFSNSRSEMNVSTLELGDSALYLCASSLAPSQLNTGELFFGEGSRLTVL.